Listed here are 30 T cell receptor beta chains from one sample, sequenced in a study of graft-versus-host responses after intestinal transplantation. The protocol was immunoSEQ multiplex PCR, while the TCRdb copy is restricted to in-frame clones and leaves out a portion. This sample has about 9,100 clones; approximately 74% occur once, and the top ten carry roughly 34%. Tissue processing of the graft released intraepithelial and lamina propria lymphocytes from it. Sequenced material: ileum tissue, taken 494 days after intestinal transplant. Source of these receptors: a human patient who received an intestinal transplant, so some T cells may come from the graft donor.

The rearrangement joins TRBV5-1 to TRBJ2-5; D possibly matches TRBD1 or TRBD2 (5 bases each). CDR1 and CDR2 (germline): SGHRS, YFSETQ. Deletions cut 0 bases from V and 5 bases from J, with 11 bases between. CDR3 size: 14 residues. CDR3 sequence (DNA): TGCGCCAGCAGCTTGGCCGGGGCGGCGGAGACCCAGTACTTC. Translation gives CASSLAGAAETQYF.

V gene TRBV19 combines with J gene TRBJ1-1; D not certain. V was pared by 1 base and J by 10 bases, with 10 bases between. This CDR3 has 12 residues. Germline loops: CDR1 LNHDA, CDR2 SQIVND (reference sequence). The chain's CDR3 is CASSIGARIAFF. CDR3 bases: TGTGCCAGTAGTATAGGGGCCCGTATAGCTTTCTTT.

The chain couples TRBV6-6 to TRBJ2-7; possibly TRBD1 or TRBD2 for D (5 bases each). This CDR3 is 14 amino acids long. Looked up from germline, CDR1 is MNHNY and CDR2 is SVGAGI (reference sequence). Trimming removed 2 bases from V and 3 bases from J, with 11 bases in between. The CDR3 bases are TGTGCCAGCAGTTACCGGGACCGGTACTACGAGCAGTACTTC. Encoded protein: CASSYRDRYYEQYF.

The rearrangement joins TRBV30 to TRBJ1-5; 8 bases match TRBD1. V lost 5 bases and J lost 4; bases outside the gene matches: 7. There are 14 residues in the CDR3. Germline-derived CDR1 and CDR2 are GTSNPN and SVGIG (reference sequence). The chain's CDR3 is CAWSSGQANQPQHF. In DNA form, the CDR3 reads TGTGCCTGGTCTTCGGGACAGGCAAATCAGCCCCAGCATTTT.

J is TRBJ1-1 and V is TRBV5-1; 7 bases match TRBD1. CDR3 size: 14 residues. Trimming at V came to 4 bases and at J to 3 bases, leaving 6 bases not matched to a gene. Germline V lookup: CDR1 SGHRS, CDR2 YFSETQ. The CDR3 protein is CASSLQGGYTEAFF. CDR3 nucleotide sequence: TGCGCCAGCAGCCTCCAAGGGGGCTACACTGAAGCTTTCTTT.

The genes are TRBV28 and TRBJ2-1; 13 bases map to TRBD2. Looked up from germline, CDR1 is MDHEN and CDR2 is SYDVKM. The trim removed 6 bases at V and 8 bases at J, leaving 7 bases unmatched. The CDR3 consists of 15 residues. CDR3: CASSLGLAGAYEQFF. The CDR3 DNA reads TGTGCCAGCAGCCTTGGACTAGCGGGAGCGTATGAGCAGTTCTTC.

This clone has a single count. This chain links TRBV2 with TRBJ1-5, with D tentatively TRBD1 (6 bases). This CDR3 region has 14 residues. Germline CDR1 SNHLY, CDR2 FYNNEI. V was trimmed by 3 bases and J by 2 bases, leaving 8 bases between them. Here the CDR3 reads CASSERQGNQPQHF. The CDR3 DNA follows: TGTGCCAGCAGTGAGAGACAGGGCAATCAGCCCCAGCATTTT.

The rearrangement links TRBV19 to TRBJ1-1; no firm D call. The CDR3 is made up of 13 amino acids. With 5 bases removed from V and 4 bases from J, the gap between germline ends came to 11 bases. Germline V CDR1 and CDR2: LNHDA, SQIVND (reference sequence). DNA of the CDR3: TGTGCCAGTAGTCAAAGGGCTGGCACTGAAGCTTTCTTT. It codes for CASSQRAGTEAFF.

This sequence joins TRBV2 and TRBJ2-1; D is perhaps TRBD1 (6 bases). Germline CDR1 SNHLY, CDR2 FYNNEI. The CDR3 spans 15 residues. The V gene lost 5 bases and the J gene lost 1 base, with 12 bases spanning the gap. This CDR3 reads CASSHGQLSYNEQFF. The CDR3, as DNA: TGTGCCAGCAGTCACGGACAGTTGTCCTACAATGAGCAGTTCTTC.

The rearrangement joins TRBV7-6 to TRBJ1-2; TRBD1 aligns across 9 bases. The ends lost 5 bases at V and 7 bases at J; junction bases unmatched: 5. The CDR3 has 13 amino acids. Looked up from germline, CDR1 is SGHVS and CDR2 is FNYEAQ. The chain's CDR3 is CASSGQGRSGYTF. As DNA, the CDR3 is TGTGCCAGCAGCGGACAGGGGCGTTCTGGCTACACCTTC.

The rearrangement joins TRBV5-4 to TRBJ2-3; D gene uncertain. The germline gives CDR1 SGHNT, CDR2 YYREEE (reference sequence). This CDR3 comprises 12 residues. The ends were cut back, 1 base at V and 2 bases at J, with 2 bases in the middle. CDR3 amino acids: CASSLHTDTQYF. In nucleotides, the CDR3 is TGTGCCAGCAGCTTGCACACAGATACGCAGTATTTT.

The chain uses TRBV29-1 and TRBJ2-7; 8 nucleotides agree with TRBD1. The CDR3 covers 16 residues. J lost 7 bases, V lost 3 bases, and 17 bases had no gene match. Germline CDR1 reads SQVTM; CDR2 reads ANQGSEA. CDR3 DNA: TGCAGCGTTGAGGACAGGGCCCAGGGGAATACGTGGGAGCAGTACTTC. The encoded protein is CSVEDRAQGNTWEQYF.

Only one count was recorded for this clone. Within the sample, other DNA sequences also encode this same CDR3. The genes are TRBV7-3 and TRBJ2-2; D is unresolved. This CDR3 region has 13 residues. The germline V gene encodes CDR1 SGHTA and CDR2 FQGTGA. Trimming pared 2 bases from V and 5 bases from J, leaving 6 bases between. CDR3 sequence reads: CASSLERTGELFF. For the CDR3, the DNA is TGTGCCAGCAGCTTAGAGAGGACCGGGGAGCTGTTTTTT.

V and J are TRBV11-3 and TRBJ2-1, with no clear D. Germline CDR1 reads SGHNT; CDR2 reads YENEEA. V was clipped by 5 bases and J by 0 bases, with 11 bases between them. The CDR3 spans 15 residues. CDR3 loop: CASSLGSASYNEQFF. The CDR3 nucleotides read TGTGCCAGCAGCCTAGGAAGTGCCTCCTACAATGAGCAGTTCTTC.

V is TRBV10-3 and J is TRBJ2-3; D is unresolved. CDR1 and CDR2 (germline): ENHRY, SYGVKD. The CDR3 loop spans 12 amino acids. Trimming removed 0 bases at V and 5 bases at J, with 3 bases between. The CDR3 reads CAISESGDTQYF. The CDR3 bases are TGTGCCATCAGTGAGTCAGGAGATACGCAGTATTTT.

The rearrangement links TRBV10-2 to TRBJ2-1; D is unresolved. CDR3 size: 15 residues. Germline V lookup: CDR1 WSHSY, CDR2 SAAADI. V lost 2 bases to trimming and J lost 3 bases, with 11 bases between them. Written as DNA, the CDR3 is TGCGCCAGCAGTGAGACGCAGCCATACTACAATGAGCAGTTCTTC. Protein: CASSETQPYYNEQFF.

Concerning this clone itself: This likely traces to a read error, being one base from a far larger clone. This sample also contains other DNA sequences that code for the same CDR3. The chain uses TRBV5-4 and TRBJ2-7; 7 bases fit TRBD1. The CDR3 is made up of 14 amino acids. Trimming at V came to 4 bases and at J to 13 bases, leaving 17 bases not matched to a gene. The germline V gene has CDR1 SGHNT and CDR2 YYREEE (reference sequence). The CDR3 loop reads CASSQGQAGALQYF. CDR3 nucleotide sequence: TGTGCCAGCAGCCAAGGACAGGCAGGAGCTCTCCAATACTTC.

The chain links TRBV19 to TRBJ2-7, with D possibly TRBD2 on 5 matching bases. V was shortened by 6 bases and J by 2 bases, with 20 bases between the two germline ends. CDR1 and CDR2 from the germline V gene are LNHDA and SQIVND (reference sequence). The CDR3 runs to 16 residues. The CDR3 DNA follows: TGTGCCAGTAGCCCATACTGGGGAGAGTTAACCTACGAGCAGTACTTC. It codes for CASSPYWGELTYEQYF.

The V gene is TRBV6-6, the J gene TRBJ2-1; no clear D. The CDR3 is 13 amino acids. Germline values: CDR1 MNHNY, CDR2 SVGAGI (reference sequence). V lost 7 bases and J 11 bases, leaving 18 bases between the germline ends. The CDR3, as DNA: TGTGCCAGCACCCCATCCGGCCAGGCTCAGCAGTTCTTC. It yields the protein CASTPSGQAQQFF.

The CDR3, as DNA: TGCGCCAGCAGCTTGGCCACGGGAGGACCCTACAATGAGCAGTTCTTC. Protein product: CASSLATGGPYNEQFF. The chain has TRBV5-1 and TRBJ2-1, with TRBD2 identical over 7 bases. The J segment lost 2 bases and the V segment lost 0 bases, leaving 5 bases of the junction unmatched. Germline V gene data show CDR1 as SGHRS and CDR2 as YFSETQ. CDR3 length equals 16 residues.

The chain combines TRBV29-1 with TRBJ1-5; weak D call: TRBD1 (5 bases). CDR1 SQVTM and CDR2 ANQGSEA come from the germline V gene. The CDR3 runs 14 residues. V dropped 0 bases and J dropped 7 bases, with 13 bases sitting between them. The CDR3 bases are TGCAGCGTTGAAGAAACGGGGGGAAACCAGCCCCAGCATTTT. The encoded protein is CSVEETGGNQPQHF.

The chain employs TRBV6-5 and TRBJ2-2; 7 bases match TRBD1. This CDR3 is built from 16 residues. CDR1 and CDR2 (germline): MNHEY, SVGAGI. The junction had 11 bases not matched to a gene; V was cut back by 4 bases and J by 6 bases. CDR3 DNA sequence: TGTGCCAGCAGTTCACAGACAGGGATCATCCCCGGGGAGCTGTTTTTT. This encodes CASSSQTGIIPGELFF.

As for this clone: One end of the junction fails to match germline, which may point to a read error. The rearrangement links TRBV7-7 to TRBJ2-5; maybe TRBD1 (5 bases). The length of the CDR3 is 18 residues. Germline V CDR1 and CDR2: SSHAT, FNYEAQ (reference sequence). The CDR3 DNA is TGTGCTAGCAGCTCATCCCCACCGTTTCAGGGATCCCAAGAGACCCAGTACTTC. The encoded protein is CASSSSPPFQGSQETQYF.

The CDR3 sequence: CAISEGVNSPLHF. The CDR3 nucleotides are TGTGCCATCAGTGAAGGGGTGAATTCACCCCTCCACTTT. The chain recombines TRBV10-3 with TRBJ1-6, with D perhaps matching TRBD1 (5 bases). Looked up from germline, CDR1 is ENHRY and CDR2 is SYGVKD. This CDR3 is 13 amino acids long. Trimming removed 3 bases from V and 7 bases from J, with 7 bases in between.

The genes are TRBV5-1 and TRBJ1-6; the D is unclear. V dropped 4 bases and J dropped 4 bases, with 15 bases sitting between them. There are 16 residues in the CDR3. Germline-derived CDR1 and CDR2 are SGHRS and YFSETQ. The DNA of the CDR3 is TGCGCCAGCAGCCCCCGGGATCGTACTTATAATTCACCCCTCCACTTT. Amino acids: CASSPRDRTYNSPLHF.

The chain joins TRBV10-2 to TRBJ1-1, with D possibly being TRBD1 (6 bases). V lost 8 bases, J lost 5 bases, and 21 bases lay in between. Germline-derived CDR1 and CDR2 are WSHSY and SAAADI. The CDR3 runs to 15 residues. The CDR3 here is CASAPRRGAETEAFF. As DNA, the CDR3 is TGCGCCAGCGCCCCACGTAGGGGGGCCGAAACTGAAGCTTTCTTT.

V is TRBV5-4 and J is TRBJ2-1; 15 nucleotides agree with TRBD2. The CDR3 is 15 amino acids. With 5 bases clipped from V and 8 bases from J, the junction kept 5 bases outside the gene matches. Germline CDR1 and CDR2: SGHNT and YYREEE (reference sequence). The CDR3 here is CASSRGLAGGDEQFF. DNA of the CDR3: TGTGCCAGCAGTCGAGGACTAGCGGGAGGGGATGAGCAGTTCTTC.

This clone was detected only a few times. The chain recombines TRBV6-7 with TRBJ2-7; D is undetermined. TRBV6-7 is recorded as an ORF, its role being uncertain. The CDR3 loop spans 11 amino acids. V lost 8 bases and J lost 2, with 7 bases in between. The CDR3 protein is CASSDPYEQYF. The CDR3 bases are TGTGCCAGCTCGGACCCCTACGAGCAGTACTTC.

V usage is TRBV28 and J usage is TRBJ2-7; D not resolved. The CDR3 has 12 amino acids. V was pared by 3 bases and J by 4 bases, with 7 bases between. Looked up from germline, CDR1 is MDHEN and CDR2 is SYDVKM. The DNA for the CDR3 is TGTGCCAGCAGTTTTCAGTTTTACGAGCAGTACTTC. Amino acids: CASSFQFYEQYF.

CDR3 DNA sequence: TGTGCCAGCAGCCCGGGACTAGCGGCATCCAGGAACACCGGGGAGCTGTTTTTT. Translated: CASSPGLAASRNTGELFF. The J gene is TRBJ2-2, the V gene TRBV5-4, with 11 positions matching TRBD2. The CDR3 is made up of 18 amino acids. The germline CDR1 and CDR2 sequences are SGHNT and YYREEE (reference sequence). Trimming removed 4 bases from V and 1 base from J; junction bases left unmatched: 9.